This T cell receptor (beta chain) was obtained from a study of naive and memory T cell subsets. The SP2 primer and nested alpha and beta constant region primers amplified ligated cDNA in four rounds. MiXCR was run by TCRdb on the 5' RACE reads, yielding one entry per CDR3 protein. This sample has roughly 62,000 distinct CDR3 sequences, with 7% to 8.5% found just once. This clonotype was seen ten or more times. TCR cDNA received a 3' ligated oligonucleotide that carried a UMI. Whole blood, 2 to 2.5 ml, came from adult healthy volunteers. Input was roughly 1 to 1,100 ng of DNase-treated total RNA without cell sorting. V shed 6 bases and J shed 0 bases, with 9 bases lying between them. Germline CDR1 reads SNHLY; CDR2 reads FYNNEI. The CDR3 extends over 14 amino acids.

The sequence was obtained from a male donor in good health. The chain joins TRBV2 to TRBJ1-5; maybe TRBD1 (5 bases). CDR3 residues: CASRETVSNQPQHF. DNA for the CDR3: TGTGCCAGCAGGGAGACAGTTAGCAATCAGCCCCAGCATTTT.